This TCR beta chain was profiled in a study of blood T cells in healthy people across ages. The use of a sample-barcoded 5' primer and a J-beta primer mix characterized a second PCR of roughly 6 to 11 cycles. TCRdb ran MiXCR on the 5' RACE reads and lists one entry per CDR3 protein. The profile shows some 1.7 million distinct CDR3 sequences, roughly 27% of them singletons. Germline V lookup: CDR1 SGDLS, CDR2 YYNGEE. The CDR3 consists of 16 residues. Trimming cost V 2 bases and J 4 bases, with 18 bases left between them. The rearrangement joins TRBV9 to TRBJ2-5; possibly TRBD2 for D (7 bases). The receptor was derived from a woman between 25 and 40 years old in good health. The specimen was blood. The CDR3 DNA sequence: TGTGCCAGCAGCGTCCGCAGGGGAGGGCCTCCAGAGACCCAGTACTTC. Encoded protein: CASSVRRGGPPETQYF. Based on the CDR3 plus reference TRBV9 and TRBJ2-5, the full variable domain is DSGVTQTPKHLITATGQRVTLRCSPRSGDLSVYWYQQSLDQGLQFLIQYYNGEERAKGNILERFSAQQFPDLHSELNLSSLELGDSALYFCASSVRRGGPPETQYFGPGTRLLVL.